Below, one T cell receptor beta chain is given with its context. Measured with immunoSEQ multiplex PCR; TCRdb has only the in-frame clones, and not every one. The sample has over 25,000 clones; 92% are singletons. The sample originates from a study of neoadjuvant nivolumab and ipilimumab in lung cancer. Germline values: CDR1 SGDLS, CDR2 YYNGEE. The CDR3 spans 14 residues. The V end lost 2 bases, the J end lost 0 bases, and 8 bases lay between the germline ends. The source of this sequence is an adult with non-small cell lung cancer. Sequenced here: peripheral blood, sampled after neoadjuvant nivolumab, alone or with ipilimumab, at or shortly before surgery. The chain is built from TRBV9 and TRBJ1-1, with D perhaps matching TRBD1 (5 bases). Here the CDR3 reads CASSVGHVNTEAFF. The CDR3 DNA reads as TGTGCCAGCAGCGTCGGACACGTGAACACTGAAGCTTTCTTT.